The next 23 T cell receptor beta chains were all read from a single sample in a study of blood T cell repertoires in COVID-19. The repertoire was sequenced with immunoSEQ multiplex PCR; TCRdb's copy has only in-frame clones and lacks some. Among approximately 260,000 clones, 80% to 90% were seen once, and the ten largest hold about 4%. Sequencing was done on a sample of PBMCs or T cells enriched from blood (not recorded which). The receptors shown here come from a young man with acute COVID-19.

This clone was observed a single time. V usage is TRBV24-1 and J usage is TRBJ2-6; TRBD1 might be the D (6 bases). The CDR3 loop spans 14 amino acids. The germline V and J ends were trimmed by 7 bases and 10 bases, with 16 bases remaining between them. Germline loops: CDR1 KGHDR, CDR2 SFDVKD. CDR3 amino acids: CATSAPQGTNVLTF. The CDR3 DNA follows: TGTGCCACCAGCGCCCCCCAGGGGACGAACGTCCTGACTTTC.

The chain is built from TRBV30 and TRBJ1-6; maybe TRBD1 (5 bases). V was shortened by 3 bases and J by 10 bases, with 19 bases between the two germline ends. The CDR3 covers 15 residues. The germline gives CDR1 GTSNPN, CDR2 SVGIG (reference sequence). CDR3 DNA sequence: TGTGCCTGGAGACCCCTCAGGGTGATCTTCTCACCCCTCCACTTT. The encoded protein is CAWRPLRVIFSPLHF.

The chain has TRBV15 and TRBJ1-1; D possibly corresponds to TRBD1 (6 bases). CDR1 is LNHNV, CDR2 YYDKDF, per germline (reference sequence). The CDR3 spans 12 residues. Trimming left V 8 bases short and J 10 bases short, with 17 bases between. The CDR3 protein is CATQVNRERAFF. In nucleotides, the CDR3 is TGTGCCACCCAAGTAAACAGGGAAAGAGCTTTCTTT. Full variable domain (rest looked up from reference TRBV15 and TRBJ1-1): DAMVIQNPRYQVTQFGKPVTLSCSQTLNHNVMYWYQQKSSQAPKLLFHYYDKDFNNEADTPDNFQSRRPNTSFCFLDIRSPGLGDTAMYLCATQVNRERAFFGQGTRLTVV.

The gene calls are TRBV28 and TRBJ1-5; D unclear. The V gene's germline CDR1 is MDHEN and CDR2 SYDVKM. This CDR3 is 16 amino acids long. The germline V and J ends were trimmed by 5 bases and 2 bases, with 16 bases remaining between them. The CDR3 here is CASSQSSPAGNQPQHF. The CDR3 DNA follows: TGTGCCAGCAGTCAAAGCTCGCCGGCGGGCAATCAGCCCCAGCATTTT.

This clone was counted at least ten times. The V call is TRBV6-1, the J call TRBJ2-7; possibly TRBD1 for D (8 bases). V was clipped by 0 bases and J by 6 bases, with 15 bases between them. The germline CDR1 and CDR2 sequences are MNHNS and SASEGT. This CDR3 region has 15 residues. The CDR3 reads CASSEAATGGVEQYV. CDR3 DNA sequence: TGTGCCAGCAGTGAAGCAGCTACAGGGGGGGTCGAGCAGTACGTC.

V is TRBV20-1 and J is TRBJ2-2; unclear D gene. With 3 bases removed from V and 6 bases from J, the gap between germline ends came to 8 bases. The CDR3 is 12 amino acids. Germline assignment: CDR1 DFQATT and CDR2 SNEGSKA (reference sequence). CDR3 residues: CSASSRAGELFF. CDR3 nucleotides: TGCAGTGCTAGTAGTCGAGCCGGGGAGCTGTTTTTT.

This chain connects TRBV28 to TRBJ1-4; TRBD1 matches at 10 bases. V dropped 4 bases and J dropped 12; count of bases not matched to a gene: 8. Germline V gene lookup returns CDR1 MDHEN and CDR2 SYDVKM. This CDR3 region has 14 residues. The chain's CDR3 is CASSSGTGVIELFF. The CDR3 DNA follows: TGTGCCAGCAGTTCCGGGACAGGGGTTATAGAACTGTTTTTT.

The genes are TRBV27 and TRBJ1-5; the match to TRBD1 covers 11 bases. V was pared by 6 bases and J by 2 bases, with 9 bases of the junction left unmatched. The germline gives CDR1 MNHEY, CDR2 SMNVEV (reference sequence). CDR3 size: 17 residues. The CDR3 nucleotides read TGTGCCAGCAGCCTCGGACAGGGGGCCATCCGCAATCAGCCCCAGCATTTT. This codes for CASSLGQGAIRNQPQHF.

The chain carries TRBV18 and TRBJ1-2; D might be TRBD1 (5 bases). Per the germline V gene, CDR1 is KGHSH and CDR2 is LQKENI. The CDR3 contains 14 residues. V dropped 8 bases and J dropped 2 bases, with 15 bases sitting between them. The CDR3 DNA reads TGTGCCAGCATAGTGGGGCTGGAGAACTATGGCTACACCTTC. Its protein is CASIVGLENYGYTF.

V usage is TRBV4-3 and J usage is TRBJ2-1; D is possibly TRBD2 (6 bases). From germline, CDR1 is LGHNA and CDR2 YSLEER. This CDR3 contains 15 residues. The germline V and J ends were trimmed by 4 bases and 3 bases, with 13 bases remaining between them. CDR3 sequence: CASSLSGEGYNEQFF. CDR3 DNA: TGCGCCAGCAGCCTTAGCGGAGAGGGCTACAATGAGCAGTTCTTC.

The genes are TRBV5-1 and TRBJ1-2; D gene unclear. V was trimmed by 0 bases and J by 7 bases, leaving 16 bases between them. The CDR3 loop spans 15 amino acids. CDR1 is SGHRS and CDR2 is YFSETQ in the germline V gene. The CDR3: CASSLETSASLGYTF. The CDR3 nucleotides are TGCGCCAGCAGCTTGGAGACATCAGCAAGTCTTGGCTACACCTTC. Combining the CDR3 with reference TRBV5-1 and TRBJ1-2 gives the whole variable domain KAGVTQTPRYLIKTRGQQVTLSCSPISGHRSVSWYQQTPGQGLQFLFEYFSETQRNKGNFPGRFSGRQFSNSRSEMNVSTLELGDSALYLCASSLETSASLGYTFGSGTRLTVV.

This sequence joins TRBV19 and TRBJ1-2, with 7 bases aligning to TRBD1. Germline loops: CDR1 LNHDA, CDR2 SQIVND (reference sequence). This CDR3 is 19 amino acids long. The junction had 23 bases not matched to a gene; V was cut back by 5 bases and J by 5 bases. CDR3 amino acids: CASSPKIRDSIRVIYGYTF. The CDR3 DNA follows: TGTGCCAGTAGTCCTAAAATCCGGGACAGCATTCGCGTGATATATGGCTACACCTTC.

This clone was recorded many times. The DNA of the CDR3 is TGTGCCAGCAGTGAAGGGACTAGCGGGGGCACAGATACGCAGTATTTT. Amino acid sequence: CASSEGTSGGTDTQYF. V is TRBV6-4 and J is TRBJ2-3; TRBD2 agrees at 13 bases. J lost 1 base, V lost 3 bases, and 1 base had no gene match. This CDR3 has 16 residues. Germline values: CDR1 MRHNA, CDR2 SNTAGT.

This clone was observed a single time. The CDR3 loop reads CATSTPAGPQHF. In DNA form, the CDR3 reads TGTGCCACCAGCACTCCAGCGGGGCCCCAGCATTTT. The V call is TRBV15, the J call TRBJ1-5; D gene ambiguous. Germline V gives CDR1 LNHNV, CDR2 YYDKDF (reference sequence). CDR3 size: 12 residues. V was clipped by 4 bases and J by 9 bases, with 10 bases between them.

The rearrangement joins TRBV7-9 to TRBJ1-2; unclear D gene. CDR1 SEHNR and CDR2 FQNEAQ come from the germline V gene (reference sequence). V lost 1 base, J lost 6 bases, and 12 bases lay in between. The CDR3 is made up of 14 amino acids. As DNA, the CDR3 is TGTGCCAGCAGCTTAGTCGCCAAGAGTCATGGCTACACCTTC. This codes for CASSLVAKSHGYTF.

This chain connects TRBV28 to TRBJ2-7, with 10 bases aligning to TRBD1. Germline CDR1 MDHEN, CDR2 SYDVKM. V trimming: 6 bases; J trimming: 2 bases; junction bases outside the gene matches: 7. The CDR3 extends over 15 amino acids. DNA for the CDR3: TGTGCCAGCAGCCGGGGAGGGACAGGGGCCTACGAGCAGTACGTC. Translation gives CASSRGGTGAYEQYV.

V usage is TRBV14 and J usage is TRBJ1-6, with TRBD1 identical over 8 bases. CDR1 and CDR2 from the germline V gene are SGHDN and FVKESK. The CDR3 sequence is 17 residues long. The J segment lost 10 bases and the V segment lost 4 bases, leaving 15 bases of the junction unmatched. The CDR3 spells CASSPTGPGGFGSPLHF. The DNA for the CDR3 is TGTGCCAGCAGCCCCACGGGGCCAGGGGGCTTTGGATCACCCCTCCACTTT.

The chain employs TRBV9 and TRBJ1-5; D is perhaps TRBD1 (6 bases). V was pared by 4 bases and J by 4 bases, with 15 bases between. The length of the CDR3 is 15 residues. Germline V gene data show CDR1 as SGDLS and CDR2 as YYNGEE. The CDR3 sequence is CASSPQGRGNQPQHF. The CDR3 DNA reads as TGTGCCAGCAGCCCACAGGGACGGGGAAATCAGCCCCAGCATTTT.

This clone was recorded once. J is TRBJ1-2 and V is TRBV27, with TRBD1 matching over 8 bases. Germline lookup yields CDR1 MNHEY and CDR2 SMNVEV (reference sequence). The CDR3 runs 16 residues. V lost 3 bases and J lost 0; bases outside the gene matches: 6. The CDR3 sequence: CASSFLGQGTNYGYTF. The CDR3 DNA is TGTGCCAGCAGTTTCCTCGGACAGGGAACTAACTATGGCTACACCTTC.

The J gene is TRBJ2-5, the V gene TRBV19; 7 nucleotides match TRBD1. This CDR3 comprises 14 residues. V was pared by 1 base and J by 5 bases, with 4 bases of the junction left unmatched. Germline CDR1 and CDR2: LNHDA and SQIVND (reference sequence). The CDR3: CASSIAGRGETQYF. As DNA, the CDR3 is TGTGCCAGTAGTATAGCTGGCAGGGGGGAGACCCAGTACTTC.

The chain couples TRBV25-1 to TRBJ1-6, with 7 bases fitting TRBD1. V lost 7 bases and J lost 7; bases outside the gene matches: 7. The CDR3 is 14 residues long. Germline CDR1 reads MGHDK; CDR2 reads SYGVNS. The CDR3 bases are TGTGCCAGCACCACGACAGGGAAAAATTCACCCCTCCACTTT. As protein: CASTTTGKNSPLHF.

This clone was observed once. The rearrangement uses TRBV5-6 and TRBJ2-2, with TRBD2 matching over 9 bases. Trimming at V came to 0 bases and at J to 7 bases, leaving 13 bases not matched to a gene. The germline CDR1 and CDR2 sequences are SGHDT and YYEEEE. This CDR3 comprises 18 residues. CDR3 nucleotides: TGTGCCAGCAGCTTGGCCCGGGCGGGGGGGCCGGTCCTCGGGGAGCTGTTTTTT. Its protein product is CASSLARAGGPVLGELFF.

V usage is TRBV3-1 (or the pseudogene TRBV3-2) and J usage is TRBJ2-1; 8 nucleotides match TRBD2. CDR3 length: 17 residues. Germline V CDR1 and CDR2: LGHDT, YNNKEL (reference sequence). After removal of 0 bases from V and 5 bases from J, the junction contained 9 bases not matched to a gene. The CDR3 spells CASSQESSGRGDNEQFF. The CDR3 DNA follows: TGTGCCAGCAGCCAAGAATCGAGCGGGAGAGGGGACAATGAGCAGTTCTTC.